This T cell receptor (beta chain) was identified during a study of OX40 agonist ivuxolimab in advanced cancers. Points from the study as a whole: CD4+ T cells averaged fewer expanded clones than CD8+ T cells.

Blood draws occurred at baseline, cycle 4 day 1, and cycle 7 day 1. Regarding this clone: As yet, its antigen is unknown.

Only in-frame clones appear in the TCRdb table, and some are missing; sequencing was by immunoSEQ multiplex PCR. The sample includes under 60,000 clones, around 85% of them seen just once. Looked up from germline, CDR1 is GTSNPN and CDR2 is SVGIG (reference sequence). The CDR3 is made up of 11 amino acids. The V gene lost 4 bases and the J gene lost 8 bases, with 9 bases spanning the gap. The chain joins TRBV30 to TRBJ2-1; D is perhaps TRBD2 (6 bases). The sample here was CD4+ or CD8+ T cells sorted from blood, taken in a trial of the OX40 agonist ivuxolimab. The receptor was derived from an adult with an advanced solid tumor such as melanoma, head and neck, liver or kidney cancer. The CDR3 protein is CAWKEGYEQFF. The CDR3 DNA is TGTGCCTGGAAGGAGGGGTATGAGCAGTTCTTC.